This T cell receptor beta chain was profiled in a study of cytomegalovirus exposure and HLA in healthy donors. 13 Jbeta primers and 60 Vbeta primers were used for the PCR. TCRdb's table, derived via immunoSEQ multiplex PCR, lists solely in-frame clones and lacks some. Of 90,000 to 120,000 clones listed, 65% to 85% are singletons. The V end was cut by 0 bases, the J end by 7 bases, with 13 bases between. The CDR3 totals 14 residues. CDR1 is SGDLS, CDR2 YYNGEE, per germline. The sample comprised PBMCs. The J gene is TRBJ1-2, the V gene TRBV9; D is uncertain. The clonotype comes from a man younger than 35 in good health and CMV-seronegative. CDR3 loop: CASSVVGGKGGYTF. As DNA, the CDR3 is TGTGCCAGCAGCGTAGTTGGAGGGAAGGGTGGCTACACCTTC.